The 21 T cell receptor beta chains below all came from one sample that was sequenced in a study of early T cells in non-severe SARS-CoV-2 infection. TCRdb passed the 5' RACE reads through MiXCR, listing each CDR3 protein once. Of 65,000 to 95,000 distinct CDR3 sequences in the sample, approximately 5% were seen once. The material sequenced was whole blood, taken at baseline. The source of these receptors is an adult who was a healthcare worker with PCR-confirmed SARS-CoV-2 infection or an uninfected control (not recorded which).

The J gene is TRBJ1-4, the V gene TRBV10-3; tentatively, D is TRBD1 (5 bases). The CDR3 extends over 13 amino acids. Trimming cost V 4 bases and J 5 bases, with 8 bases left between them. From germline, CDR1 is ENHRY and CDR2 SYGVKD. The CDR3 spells CAISVDRNEKLFF. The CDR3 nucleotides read TGTGCCATCAGTGTTGACAGAAATGAAAAACTGTTTTTT.

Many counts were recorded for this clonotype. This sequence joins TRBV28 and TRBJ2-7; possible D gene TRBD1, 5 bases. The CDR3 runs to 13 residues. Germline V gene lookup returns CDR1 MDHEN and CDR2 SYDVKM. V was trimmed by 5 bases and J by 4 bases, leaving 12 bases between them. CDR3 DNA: TGTGCCAGCAGTGTACCCCAGGGTTACGAGCAGTACTTC. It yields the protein CASSVPQGYEQYF.

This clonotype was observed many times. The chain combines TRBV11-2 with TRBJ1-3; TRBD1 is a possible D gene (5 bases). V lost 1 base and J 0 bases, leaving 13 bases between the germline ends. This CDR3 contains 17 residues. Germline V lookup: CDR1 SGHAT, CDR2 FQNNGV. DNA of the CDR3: TGTGCCAGCAGCTTAGCGGCTCAGGGCCCCTCTGGAAACACCATATATTTT. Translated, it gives CASSLAAQGPSGNTIYF.

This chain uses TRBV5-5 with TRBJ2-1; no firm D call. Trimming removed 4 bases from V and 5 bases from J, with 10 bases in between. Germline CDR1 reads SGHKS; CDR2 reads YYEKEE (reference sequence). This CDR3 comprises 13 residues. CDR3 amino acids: CASSPAGNNEQFF. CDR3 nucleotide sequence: TGTGCCAGCAGCCCTGCAGGAAACAATGAGCAGTTCTTC.

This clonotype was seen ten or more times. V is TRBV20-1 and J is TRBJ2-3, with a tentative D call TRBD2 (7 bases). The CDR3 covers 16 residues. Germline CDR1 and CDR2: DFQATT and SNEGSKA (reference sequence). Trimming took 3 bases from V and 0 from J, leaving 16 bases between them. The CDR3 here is CSASARGGASTDTQYF. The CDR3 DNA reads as TGCAGTGCTAGCGCCAGGGGAGGGGCGAGCACAGATACGCAGTATTTT.

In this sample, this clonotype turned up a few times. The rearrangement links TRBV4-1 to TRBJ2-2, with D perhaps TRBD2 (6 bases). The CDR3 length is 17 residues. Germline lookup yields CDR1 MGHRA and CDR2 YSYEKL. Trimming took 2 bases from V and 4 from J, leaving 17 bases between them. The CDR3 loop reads CASSQHRGAPSTGELFF. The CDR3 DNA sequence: TGCGCCAGCAGCCAACACCGCGGGGCCCCCAGCACCGGGGAGCTGTTTTTT.

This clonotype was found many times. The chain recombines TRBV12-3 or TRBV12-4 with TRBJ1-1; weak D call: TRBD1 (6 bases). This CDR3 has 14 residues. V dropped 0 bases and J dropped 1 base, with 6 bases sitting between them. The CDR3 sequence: CASSLATGNTEAFF. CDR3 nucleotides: TGTGCCAGCAGTTTAGCGACAGGGAACACTGAAGCTTTCTTT.

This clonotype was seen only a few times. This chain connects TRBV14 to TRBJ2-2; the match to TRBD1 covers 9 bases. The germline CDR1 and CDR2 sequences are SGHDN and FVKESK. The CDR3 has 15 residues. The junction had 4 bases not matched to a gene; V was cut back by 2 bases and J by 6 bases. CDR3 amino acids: CASSQPGQGPGELFF. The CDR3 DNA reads TGTGCCAGCAGCCAACCGGGACAGGGACCCGGGGAGCTGTTTTTT.

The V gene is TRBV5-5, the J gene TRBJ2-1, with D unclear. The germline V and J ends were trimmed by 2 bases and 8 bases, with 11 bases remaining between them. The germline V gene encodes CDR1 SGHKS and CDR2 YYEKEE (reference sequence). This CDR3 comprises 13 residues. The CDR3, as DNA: TGTGCCAGCAGCTTCTTGCCCCGAGATGAGCAGTTCTTC. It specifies CASSFLPRDEQFF.

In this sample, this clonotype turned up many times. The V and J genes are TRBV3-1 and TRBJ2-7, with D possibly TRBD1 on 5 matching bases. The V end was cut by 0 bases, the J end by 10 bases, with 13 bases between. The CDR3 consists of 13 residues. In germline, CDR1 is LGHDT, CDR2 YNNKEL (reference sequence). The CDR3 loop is CASSQDLWQGQYF. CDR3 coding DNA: TGTGCCAGCAGCCAAGATTTATGGCAGGGCCAGTACTTC.

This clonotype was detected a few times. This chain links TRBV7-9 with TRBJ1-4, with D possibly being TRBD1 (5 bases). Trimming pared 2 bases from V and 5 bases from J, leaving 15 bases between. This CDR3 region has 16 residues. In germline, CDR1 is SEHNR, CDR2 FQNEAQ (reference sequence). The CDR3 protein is CASSLLGRDQNEKLFF. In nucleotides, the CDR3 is TGTGCCAGCAGCTTACTCGGCAGGGATCAAAATGAAAAACTGTTTTTT.

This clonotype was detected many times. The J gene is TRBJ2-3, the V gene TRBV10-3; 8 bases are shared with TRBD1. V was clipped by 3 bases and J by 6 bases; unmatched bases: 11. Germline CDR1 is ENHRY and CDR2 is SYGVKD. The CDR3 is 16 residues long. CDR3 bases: TGTGCCATCAGTGATCTGTTGACAGGGGCGACGGATACGCAGTATTTT. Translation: CAISDLLTGATDTQYF.

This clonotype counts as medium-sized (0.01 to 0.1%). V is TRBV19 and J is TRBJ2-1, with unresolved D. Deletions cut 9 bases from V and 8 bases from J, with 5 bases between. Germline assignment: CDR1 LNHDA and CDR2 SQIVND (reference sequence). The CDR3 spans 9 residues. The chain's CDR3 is CASGYEQFF. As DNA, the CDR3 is TGTGCCAGCGGCTATGAGCAGTTCTTC.

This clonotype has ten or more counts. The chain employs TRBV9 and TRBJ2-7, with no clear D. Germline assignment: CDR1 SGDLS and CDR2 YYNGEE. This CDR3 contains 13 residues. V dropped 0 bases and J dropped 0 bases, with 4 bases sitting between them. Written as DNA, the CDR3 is TGTGCCAGCAGCGTAGAAAGCTCCTACGAGCAGTACTTC. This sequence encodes CASSVESSYEQYF.

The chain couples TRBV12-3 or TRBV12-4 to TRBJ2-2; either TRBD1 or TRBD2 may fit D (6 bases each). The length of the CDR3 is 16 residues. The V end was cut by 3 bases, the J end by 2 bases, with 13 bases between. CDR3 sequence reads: CASSFGSGANTGELFF. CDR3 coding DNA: TGTGCCAGCAGTTTCGGGTCGGGGGCCAACACCGGGGAGCTGTTTTTT.

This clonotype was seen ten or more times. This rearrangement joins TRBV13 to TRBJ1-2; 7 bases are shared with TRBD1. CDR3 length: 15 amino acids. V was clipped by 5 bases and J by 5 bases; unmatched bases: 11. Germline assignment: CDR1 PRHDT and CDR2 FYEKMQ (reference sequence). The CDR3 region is CASSQDRIPGYGYTF. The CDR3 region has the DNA TGTGCCAGCAGCCAGGACAGGATACCAGGATATGGCTACACCTTC.

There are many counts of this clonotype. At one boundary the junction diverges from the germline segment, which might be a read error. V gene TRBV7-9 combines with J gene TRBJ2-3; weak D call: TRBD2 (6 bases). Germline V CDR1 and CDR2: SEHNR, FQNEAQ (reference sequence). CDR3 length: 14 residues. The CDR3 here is CASNLADRTDTQYF. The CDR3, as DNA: TGTGCCAGCAACTTAGCGGATCGCACAGATACGCAGTATTTT.

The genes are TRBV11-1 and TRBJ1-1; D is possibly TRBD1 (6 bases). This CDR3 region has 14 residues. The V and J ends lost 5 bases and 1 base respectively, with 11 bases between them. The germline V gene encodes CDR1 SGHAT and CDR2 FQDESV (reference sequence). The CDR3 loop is CASSPGTKNTEAFF. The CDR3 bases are TGTGCCAGCAGCCCCGGGACAAAGAACACTGAAGCTTTCTTT.

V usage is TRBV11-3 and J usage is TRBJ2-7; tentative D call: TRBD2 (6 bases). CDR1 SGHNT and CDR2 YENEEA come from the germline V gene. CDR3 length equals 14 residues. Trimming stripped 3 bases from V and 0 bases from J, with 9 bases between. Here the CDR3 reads CASSFGGGSYEQYF. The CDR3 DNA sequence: TGTGCCAGCAGCTTTGGGGGAGGCTCCTACGAGCAGTACTTC.

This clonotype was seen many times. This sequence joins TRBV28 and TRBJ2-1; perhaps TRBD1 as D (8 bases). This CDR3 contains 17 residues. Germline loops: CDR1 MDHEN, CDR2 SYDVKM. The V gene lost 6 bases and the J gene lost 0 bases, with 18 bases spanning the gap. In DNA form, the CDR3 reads TGTGCCAGCAGCTCCCCAGGGGGCGGGAGCTCCTACAATGAGCAGTTCTTC. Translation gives CASSSPGGGSSYNEQFF.

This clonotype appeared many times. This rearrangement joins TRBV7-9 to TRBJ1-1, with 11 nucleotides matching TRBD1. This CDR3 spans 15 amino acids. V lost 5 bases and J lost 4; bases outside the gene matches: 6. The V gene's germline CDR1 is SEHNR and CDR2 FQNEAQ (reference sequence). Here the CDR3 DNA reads TGTGCCAGCAGCATCCGGACAGGGGGCATCACTGAAGCTTTCTTT. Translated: CASSIRTGGITEAFF. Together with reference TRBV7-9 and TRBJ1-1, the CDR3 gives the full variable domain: DTGVSQNPRHKITKRGQNVTFRCDPISEHNRLYWYRQTLGQGPEFLTYFQNEAQLEKSRLLSDRFSAERPKGSFSTLEIQRTEQGDSAMYLCASSIRTGGITEAFFGQGTRLTVV.